This record concerns one T cell receptor (beta chain) sequence. Sequencing used immunoSEQ multiplex PCR; TCRdb keeps in-frame clones, though not all of them. The data contain 35,000 to 40,000 clones, about nine tenths of them singletons. These data are taken from a study of blood T cell repertoires in COVID-19. Study information: T cells, B-cell-depleted T cells, or PBMCs provided the cDNA or gDNA that served as material.

The sequence came from a man aged 65 to 85 with acute or convalescent COVID-19. The sequenced sample consisted of peripheral blood.

The CDR3 nucleotides read TGCGCCAGCAGCTTGATTCCCAGCTCCTACAATGAGCAGTTCTTC. This codes for CASSLIPSSYNEQFF. The chain couples TRBV5-1 to TRBJ2-1; no firm D call. The CDR3 spans 15 residues. Germline lookup yields CDR1 SGHRS and CDR2 YFSETQ. Trimming took 1 base from V and 0 from J, leaving 8 bases between them.